Below, 2 T cell receptor beta chains from the same sample are listed, as sequenced in a study of shared clonotypes between healthy human individuals. Method: immunoSEQ multiplex PCR; TCRdb's copy keeps in-frame clones and lacks some. The sample includes 230,000 or so clones, 50% to 80% of them seen just once. Sequencing was carried out using memory CD4+ T cells sorted from blood. Subset defined: CD45RA-negative fraction. All receptors derive from a man aged 25 to 45 in good health.

The rearrangement uses TRBV30 and TRBJ2-3; D ambiguous. Germline V gene sequence: CDR1 GTSNPN, CDR2 SVGIG (reference sequence). The ends were cut back, 1 base at V and 5 bases at J, with 4 bases in the middle. The CDR3 is 11 amino acids. The CDR3 is CAWSAGDTQYF. CDR3 DNA sequence: TGTGCCTGGAGTGCAGGAGATACGCAGTATTTT.

The chain joins TRBV11-1 to TRBJ2-1, with TRBD2 matching over 8 bases. After removal of 7 bases from V and 8 bases from J, the junction contained 13 bases not matched to a gene. The CDR3 is made up of 15 amino acids. Germline CDR1 reads SGHAT; CDR2 reads FQDESV (reference sequence). The CDR3: CASTPGRGGRDEQFF. The CDR3 bases are TGTGCCAGCACCCCCGGGAGGGGCGGTCGGGATGAGCAGTTCTTC. Drawing the rest from reference TRBV11-1 and TRBJ2-1, the complete variable domain is EAEVAQSPRYKITEKSQAVAFWCDPISGHATLYWYRQILGQGPELLVQFQDESVVDDSQLPKDRFSAERLKGVDSTLKIQPAELGDSAMYLCASTPGRGGRDEQFFGPGTRLTVL.